These 16 T cell receptor beta chains originate from one sample sequenced in a study of blood T cell repertoires in COVID-19. The method was immunoSEQ multiplex PCR; TCRdb's version includes in-frame clones alone and lacks a portion of them. This table has approximately 150,000 clones, 82% appearing once. Sequences were obtained from PBMCs or T cells enriched from blood (not recorded which). Source of these receptors: a man aged 55 to 70 who had recovered from COVID-19.

The chain is built from TRBV24-1 and TRBJ1-5; no definite D call. The V gene's germline CDR1 is KGHDR and CDR2 SFDVKD. Trimming removed 9 bases from V and 3 bases from J, with 8 bases in between. The CDR3 totals 12 residues. The CDR3 loop is CATGQYNQPQHF. In DNA form, the CDR3 reads TGTGCCACCGGGCAGTACAATCAGCCCCAGCATTTT.

This clone came up a few times. The CDR3 nucleotides are TGTGCCAGCAGCCCTCAGGGAGCTAGCGGGTCAGATACGCAGTATTTT. This sequence encodes CASSPQGASGSDTQYF. The J gene is TRBJ2-3, the V gene TRBV3-1 (or the pseudogene TRBV3-2), with 8 bases aligning to TRBD2. Germline V lookup: CDR1 LGHDT, CDR2 YNNKEL (reference sequence). The trim removed 4 bases at V and 4 bases at J, leaving 10 bases unmatched. CDR3 size: 16 residues.

The chain employs TRBV5-1 and TRBJ2-1, with D possibly matching TRBD2 (6 bases). This CDR3 is built from 14 residues. From germline, CDR1 is SGHRS and CDR2 YFSETQ. V lost 0 bases, J lost 3 bases, and 7 bases lay in between. As DNA, the CDR3 is TGCGCCAGCAGCTTGGCGGGGGACTACAATGAGCAGTTCTTC. This sequence encodes CASSLAGDYNEQFF.

For the CDR3, the DNA is TGTGCCAGTAGTATAAACGGGAATAGCAATCAGCCCCAGCATTTT. The encoded protein is CASSINGNSNQPQHF. The genes are TRBV19 and TRBJ1-5; D not certain. The V end lost 2 bases, the J end lost 0 bases, and 8 bases lay between the germline ends. Germline CDR1 is LNHDA and CDR2 is SQIVND (reference sequence). This CDR3 spans 15 amino acids.

This clone was seen a single time. V and J are TRBV4-1 and TRBJ2-2, with TRBD2 as a possible D gene (7 bases). From germline, CDR1 is MGHRA and CDR2 YSYEKL. The CDR3 consists of 16 residues. V gave up 2 bases and J gave up 1 base, with 11 bases separating them. CDR3 coding DNA: TGCGCCAGCAGCCAACAAGCGGGACAGAACACCGGGGAGCTGTTTTTT. As protein: CASSQQAGQNTGELFF.

The V and J genes are TRBV18 and TRBJ2-1; 9 bases match TRBD2. The CDR3 consists of 14 residues. Germline CDR1 and CDR2: KGHSH and LQKENI. After removal of 3 bases from V and 9 bases from J, the junction contained 6 bases not matched to a gene. The CDR3 spells CASSPSSGVSEQFF. CDR3 in DNA: TGTGCCAGCTCACCTTCTAGCGGGGTTAGTGAGCAGTTCTTC.

The V and J genes are TRBV28 and TRBJ2-7; 11 bases line up with TRBD2. Trimming cost V 9 bases and J 0 bases; bases outside gene matches: 13. Germline CDR1 is MDHEN and CDR2 is SYDVKM. The CDR3 has 17 residues. Here the CDR3 reads CASPPLTSGSTSYEQYF. CDR3 DNA sequence: TGTGCCAGTCCCCCCCTCACTAGCGGGAGTACCTCCTACGAGCAGTACTTC.

This clone was picked up one time. This rearrangement joins TRBV7-3 to TRBJ2-1; D may be TRBD2 (6 bases). CDR3 size: 16 residues. CDR1 is SGHTA and CDR2 is FQGTGA in the germline V gene. Deletions cut 1 base from V and 5 bases from J, with 15 bases between. The CDR3 nucleotides are TGTGCCAGCAGCTTAAGGAGGGCCTTAACCAACAATGAGCAGTTCTTC. This encodes CASSLRRALTNNEQFF.

Concerning this clone: This sample includes further DNA sequences coding for the same CDR3. This chain joins TRBV7-8 and TRBJ1-2; a possible D gene is TRBD1 (5 bases). The CDR3 totals 15 residues. Trimming left V 5 bases short and J 2 bases short, with 15 bases between. Germline CDR1 and CDR2: SGHVS and FQNEAQ. The DNA for the CDR3 is TGTGCCAGCAGCATTAGTAGCCAGGGAAACTATGGCTACACCTTC. Translated: CASSISSQGNYGYTF.

The CDR3 protein is CASSWGQGVETQYF. CDR3 bases: TGTGCCAGCAGCTGGGGACAGGGGGTGGAGACCCAGTACTTC. The chain links TRBV5-8 to TRBJ2-5; 11 bases line up with TRBD1. V lost 3 bases to trimming and J lost 5 bases; unmatched junction nucleotides: 3. From germline, CDR1 is SGHTS and CDR2 YDEGEE. This CDR3 is built from 14 residues.

This chain connects TRBV7-9 to TRBJ1-2; 7 bases map to TRBD1. CDR1 SEHNR and CDR2 FQNEAQ come from the germline V gene (reference sequence). The J segment lost 1 base and the V segment lost 2 bases, leaving 1 base of the junction unmatched. This CDR3 is 14 amino acids long. The CDR3 loop reads CASSLQGVNYGYTF. CDR3 DNA sequence: TGTGCCAGCAGCTTACAGGGGGTTAACTATGGCTACACCTTC.

The V call is TRBV7-9, the J call TRBJ1-2, with 9 bases that match TRBD1. Germline V lookup: CDR1 SEHNR, CDR2 FQNEAQ (reference sequence). V shed 6 bases and J 4 bases; nucleotides not matched to a gene: 6. The CDR3 has 14 residues. The CDR3 protein is CASRPRQGVYGYTF. Here the CDR3 DNA reads TGTGCCAGCAGGCCTAGACAGGGGGTCTATGGCTACACCTTC.

The gene calls are TRBV24-1 and TRBJ2-5; TRBD2 aligns across 8 bases. With V trimmed by 3 bases and J by 4 bases, 3 bases remained unmatched. The CDR3 consists of 14 residues. Germline CDR1 is KGHDR and CDR2 is SFDVKD. The CDR3 region has the DNA TGTGCCACCAGTGATCCCGGGACTAGAGAGACCCAGTACTTC. This encodes CATSDPGTRETQYF.

The V gene is TRBV5-6, the J gene TRBJ2-4; D not certain. V was cut by 4 bases and J by 2 bases, with 10 bases left in between. This CDR3 is built from 14 residues. Germline V gene lookup returns CDR1 SGHDT and CDR2 YYEEEE. CDR3 coding DNA: TGTGCCAGCAGCGTCTGGAGCTCCAAAAACATTCAGTACTTC. This gives the protein CASSVWSSKNIQYF.

The chain uses TRBV10-3 and TRBJ1-5; 8 bases agree with TRBD1. Germline trimming cut 6 bases from V and 4 bases from J; bases unmatched to any gene: 8. The CDR3 loop spans 15 amino acids. Germline values: CDR1 ENHRY, CDR2 SYGVKD. The CDR3 loop is CAIRPGQGANQPQHF. CDR3 sequence (DNA): TGTGCCATCAGGCCCGGTCAGGGGGCGAATCAGCCCCAGCATTTT.

The chain uses TRBV7-9 and TRBJ1-5, with D perhaps matching TRBD1 (5 bases). V was pared by 2 bases and J by 2 bases, with 10 bases between. CDR3 length: 15 residues. CDR1 and CDR2 from the germline V gene are SEHNR and FQNEAQ (reference sequence). CDR3 protein: CASSLWQGGNQPQHF. CDR3 sequence (DNA): TGTGCCAGCAGCTTATGGCAGGGCGGCAATCAGCCCCAGCATTTT.